These 25 T cell receptor beta chains were all obtained from the same sample, sequenced in a study of Tregs in tolerant kidney transplant recipients. Clones were sequenced by immunoSEQ multiplex PCR, and TCRdb holds only the in-frame ones, with some missing. The sample holds about 94,000 clones, approximately 93% seen once. The sample in question was CD4+ T cells from blood, obtained before the transplant. The receptor set was obtained from a human donor who received a combined kidney and bone marrow transplant.

The rearrangement joins TRBV21-1 to TRBJ2-2; no check of the table's D call, TRBD1, against the DNA was made. TRBV21-1 is a pseudogene segment. The CDR3 length is 13 residues. The CDR3 sequence: CASSKGATGELFF. CDR3 nucleotides: TGTGCCAGCAGCAAGGGGGCGACCGGGGAGCTGTTTTTT.

The rearrangement joins TRBV9 to TRBJ2-5; TRBD2 agrees at 11 bases. The J call may be mistaken, given a closer DNA end match to TRBJ2-7. The CDR3 sequence is 18 residues long. Germline CDR1 reads SGDLS; CDR2 reads YYNGEE. This CDR3 is CASSTRSLAGGHSYEQYF. The CDR3 region has the DNA TGTGCCAGCAGCACGAGGTCCCTAGCGGGGGGTCACTCCTACGAGCAGTACTTC.

J is TRBJ1-2 and V is TRBV4-3; D remains unclear. The CDR3 consists of 15 residues. Trimming shortened V by 0 bases and J by 0 bases, and 8 bases separated the two germline ends. CDR1 LGHNA and CDR2 YSLEER come from the germline V gene. The CDR3 DNA reads TGCGCCAGCAGCCAAGAACTTAGCGCTAACTATGGCTACACCTTC. This sequence encodes CASSQELSANYGYTF.

V usage is TRBV28 and J usage is TRBJ1-2, with D possibly matching TRBD1 (6 bases). Trimming pared 3 bases from V and 7 bases from J, leaving 18 bases between. The CDR3 has 15 amino acids. Per the germline V gene, CDR1 is MDHEN and CDR2 is SYDVKM. DNA of the CDR3: TGTGCCAGCAGTTTTGGAGCCAGGGGACTACGTGGCTACACCTTC. Translated, it gives CASSFGARGLRGYTF.

The chain recombines TRBV5-6 with TRBJ2-5; 7 bases agree with TRBD2. The CDR3 is 15 amino acids. J gave up 4 bases and V 7 bases, and 13 bases lay outside the gene matches. CDR1 SGHDT and CDR2 YYEEEE come from the germline V gene. The CDR3: CASGVGQGGAETQYF. The DNA for the CDR3 is TGTGCCAGCGGTGTAGGGCAGGGAGGGGCAGAGACCCAGTACTTC.

This clone was picked up one time. This chain connects TRBV14 to TRBJ2-2, with TRBD2 as a possible D gene (6 bases). The V end lost 8 bases, the J end lost 2 bases, and 18 bases lay between the germline ends. The CDR3 loop spans 16 amino acids. Germline values: CDR1 SGHDN, CDR2 FVKESK. This chain's CDR3 is CASHPMAGINTGELFF. CDR3 DNA: TGTGCCAGCCATCCAATGGCGGGAATAAACACCGGGGAGCTGTTTTTT.

V usage is TRBV5-1 and J usage is TRBJ2-3, with TRBD1 identical over 7 bases. V lost 2 bases and J lost 0; bases outside the gene matches: 3. The CDR3 spans 15 residues. Per the germline V gene, CDR1 is SGHRS and CDR2 is YFSETQ. The CDR3: CASSLDRVSTDTQYF. CDR3 DNA sequence: TGCGCCAGCAGCTTAGACAGGGTTAGCACAGATACGCAGTATTTT.

The J gene is TRBJ2-5, the V gene TRBV11-2; 8 nucleotides align to TRBD1. The CDR3 runs 16 residues. Trimming at V came to 1 base and at J to 5 bases, leaving 9 bases not matched to a gene. Germline-derived CDR1 and CDR2 are SGHAT and FQNNGV. The CDR3 DNA reads TGTGCCAGCAGCTTAGGAGGGTCAGGGGGCGGTGAGACCCAGTACTTC. Residues: CASSLGGSGGGETQYF.

The genes are TRBV11-3 and TRBJ2-2, with D possibly matching TRBD1 (6 bases). This CDR3 comprises 14 residues. V was pared by 3 bases and J by 3 bases, with 8 bases between. CDR1 and CDR2 from the germline V gene are SGHNT and YENEEA. CDR3 residues: CASSFRTDTGELFF. CDR3 DNA sequence: TGTGCCAGCAGCTTTCGGACAGACACCGGGGAGCTGTTTTTT.

V usage is TRBV5-1 and J usage is TRBJ2-1, with D hard to call. Between the trimmed V and J ends, which lost 0 bases and 5 bases, there was a span of 9 bases. The CDR3 contains 14 residues. In germline, CDR1 is SGHRS, CDR2 YFSETQ. CDR3 DNA: TGCGCCAGCAGCTTGGGGCTGGTTCACAATGAGCAGTTCTTC. This encodes CASSLGLVHNEQFF.

The chain employs TRBV19 and TRBJ2-7; TRBD1 aligns across 10 bases. CDR1 LNHDA and CDR2 SQIVND come from the germline V gene (reference sequence). The CDR3 is 15 residues long. The ends lost 4 bases at V and 5 bases at J; junction bases unmatched: 8. The CDR3 coding sequence is TGTGCCAGTAGTACATCCGGGACAGGGGAGGACGAGCAGTACTTC. As protein: CASSTSGTGEDEQYF.

The genes are TRBV4-2 and TRBJ1-5, with 9 positions matching TRBD1. Trimming took 3 bases from V and 4 from J; bases not matched to a gene: 4. The CDR3 is 15 residues long. Germline CDR1 reads LGHNA; CDR2 reads YNFKEQ. CDR3 DNA: TGTGCCAGCAGCCACGCGACAGGGGGGAATCAGCCCCAGCATTTT. Translation gives CASSHATGGNQPQHF.

This chain joins TRBV18 and TRBJ1-5; D is unresolved. Germline V gene sequence: CDR1 KGHSH, CDR2 LQKENI. This CDR3 is built from 19 residues. Between the trimmed V and J ends, which lost 6 bases and 0 bases, there was a span of 24 bases. CDR3 in DNA: TGTGCCAGCTCTACGGATGTGGGTCGAGGCCATTATAGCAATCAGCCCCAGCATTTT. Amino acids: CASSTDVGRGHYSNQPQHF.

Concerning this clone: The junction does not match germline at one end; this may be a read error. This sequence joins TRBV18 and TRBJ2-7; 9 nucleotides agree with TRBD1. CDR1 KGHSH and CDR2 LQKENI come from the germline V gene. This CDR3 is built from 15 residues. CDR3 protein: CASSLETGGGPDGNF. As DNA, the CDR3 is TGTGCCAGCTCACTGGAAACAGGGGGCGGGCCCGACGGGAACTTC. The complete variable domain, with remaining parts taken from reference TRBV18 and TRBJ2-7, reads NAGVMQNPRHLVRRRGQEARLRCSPMKGHSHVYWYRQLPEEGLKFMVYLQKENIIDESGMPKERFSAEFPKEGPSILRIQQVVRGDSAAYFCASSLETGGGPDGNFGPGTRLTVT.

The V call is TRBV7-2, the J call TRBJ1-2, with D possibly TRBD1 on 5 matching bases. CDR3 size: 14 residues. V lost 3 bases and J 5 bases, leaving 13 bases between the germline ends. The germline V gene has CDR1 SGHTA and CDR2 FQGNSA. CDR3 DNA sequence: TGTGCCAGCAGCTTTGCGGGACTCCCTTATGGCTACACCTTC. Amino acids: CASSFAGLPYGYTF. Complete variable domain (other parts from reference TRBV7-2 and TRBJ1-2): GAGVSQSPSNKVTEKGKDVELRCDPISGHTALYWYRQSLGQGLEFLIYFQGNSAPDKSGLPSDRFSAERTGGSVSTLTIQRTQQEDSAVYLCASSFAGLPYGYTFGSGTRLTVV.

The chain is built from TRBV11-3 and TRBJ2-2; D is unclear. The CDR3 length is 14 residues. Trimming took off 1 base at V and 4 bases at J, with 7 bases between the two ends. Germline V gene lookup returns CDR1 SGHNT and CDR2 YENEEA. This CDR3 reads CASSLGRGTGELFF. The DNA of the CDR3 is TGTGCCAGCAGCTTAGGGCGCGGCACCGGGGAGCTGTTTTTT.

The V gene is TRBV7-9, the J gene TRBJ2-1; 14 bases align to TRBD2. Germline trimming cut 5 bases from V and 8 bases from J; bases unmatched to any gene: 8. This CDR3 is built from 16 residues. CDR1 and CDR2 from the germline V gene are SEHNR and FQNEAQ (reference sequence). The CDR3 loop is CASSGGLAGVWYEQFF. CDR3 coding DNA: TGTGCCAGCAGCGGGGGACTAGCGGGAGTTTGGTATGAGCAGTTCTTC.

This clone was recorded only once. The V and J genes are TRBV19 and TRBJ1-2; 9 bases line up with TRBD1. Trimming removed 5 bases from V and 2 bases from J; junction bases left unmatched: 3. This CDR3 comprises 14 residues. Looked up from germline, CDR1 is LNHDA and CDR2 is SQIVND (reference sequence). The chain's CDR3 is CASSPGQGNYGYTF. The CDR3 DNA follows: TGTGCCAGTAGTCCGGGACAGGGCAACTATGGCTACACCTTC.

The chain has TRBV13 and TRBJ2-7; TRBD1 aligns across 9 bases. Germline lookup yields CDR1 PRHDT and CDR2 FYEKMQ (reference sequence). The V gene end was trimmed by 5 bases and the J gene end by 0 bases; junction bases not matched to a gene: 8. The CDR3 has 16 residues. The CDR3 sequence: CASSLTGTGSSYEQYF. The CDR3 nucleotides are TGTGCCAGCAGCCTAACCGGGACAGGGAGCTCCTACGAGCAGTACTTC.

The J gene is TRBJ2-7, the V gene TRBV4-2, with 9 bases lining up with TRBD1. This CDR3 contains 15 residues. Germline lookup yields CDR1 LGHNA and CDR2 YNFKEQ. Unmatched junction bases numbered 7, after V lost 4 bases and J lost 3 bases. Here the CDR3 DNA reads TGTGCCAGCAGCCCCAGAAACAGGGGGCGCTACGAGCAGTACTTC. Protein product: CASSPRNRGRYEQYF.

The rearrangement uses TRBV29-1 and TRBJ2-5, with D maybe TRBD1 (6 bases). This CDR3 is built from 11 residues. The V end lost 6 bases, the J end lost 2 bases, and 7 bases lay between the germline ends. From germline, CDR1 is SQVTM and CDR2 ANQGSEA. This chain's CDR3 is CSVDSQETQYF. CDR3 nucleotides: TGCAGCGTGGACAGTCAAGAGACCCAGTACTTC. Drawing the rest from reference TRBV29-1 and TRBJ2-5, the complete variable domain is SAVISQKPSRDICQRGTSLTIQCQVDSQVTMMFWYRQQPGQSLTLIATANQGSEATYESGFVIDKFPISRPNLTFSTLTVSNMSPEDSSIYLCSVDSQETQYFGPGTRLLVL.

The V and J genes are TRBV9 and TRBJ2-1; 9 nucleotides match TRBD2. Per the germline V gene, CDR1 is SGDLS and CDR2 is YYNGEE. V was pared by 4 bases and J by 0 bases, with 5 bases of the junction left unmatched. CDR3 length: 16 residues. CDR3 amino acids: CASSLYSGSSYNEQFF. The CDR3 DNA reads TGTGCCAGCAGCTTATATAGCGGGAGCTCCTACAATGAGCAGTTCTTC.

V gene TRBV5-1 combines with J gene TRBJ2-5; 10 bases agree with TRBD2. Trimming removed 7 bases from V and 7 bases from J; junction bases left unmatched: 19. This CDR3 region has 17 residues. Germline assignment: CDR1 SGHRS and CDR2 YFSETQ. This chain's CDR3 is CASRNFPAGGTQGTQYF. The CDR3 DNA follows: TGCGCCAGCCGAAACTTCCCAGCGGGAGGGACGCAGGGGACCCAGTACTTC.

Notes on this clone: The junction departs from germline at one end; a sequencing error may be responsible. The same CDR3 also results from other DNA sequences found in this sample. The CDR3 loop reads CASSGGQGRSYNSPLHF. The CDR3 nucleotides are TGTGCCAGCAGCGGAGGACAGGGTCGCTCCTATAATTCCCCCCTCCACTTT. The rearrangement joins TRBV9 to TRBJ1-6, with 8 bases matching TRBD1. This CDR3 has 17 amino acids. The germline V gene encodes CDR1 SGDLS and CDR2 YYNGEE. The whole variable domain, remainder taken from reference TRBV9 and TRBJ1-6, is DSGVTQTPKHLITATGQRVTLRCSPRSGDLSVYWYQQSLDQGLQFLIQYYNGEERAKGNILERFSAQQFPDLHSELNLSSLELGDSALYFCASSGGQGRSYNSPLHFGNGTRLTVT.

This chain uses TRBV19 with TRBJ2-7; 7 bases agree with TRBD1. The junction had 4 bases not matched to a gene; V was cut back by 5 bases and J by 0 bases. This CDR3 region has 14 residues. Looked up from germline, CDR1 is LNHDA and CDR2 is SQIVND (reference sequence). CDR3: CASSGQVLSYEQYF. CDR3 nucleotides: TGTGCCAGTAGTGGACAGGTTCTCTCCTACGAGCAGTACTTC.